A single sample gave rise to the 21 T cell receptor beta chains below, sequenced in a study of blood T cell repertoires in COVID-19. The protocol was immunoSEQ multiplex PCR, while the TCRdb copy is restricted to in-frame clones and leaves out a portion. The profile shows hundreds of thousands of clones, roughly 84% of them singletons. Sequences were obtained from PBMCs or T cells enriched from blood (not recorded which). The receptors here all came from a woman under 40 who had recovered from COVID-19.

The chain carries TRBV6-4 and TRBJ1-2, with TRBD1 identical over 8 bases. This CDR3 has 13 amino acids. After removal of 6 bases from V and 4 bases from J, the junction contained 4 bases not matched to a gene. Germline V lookup: CDR1 MRHNA, CDR2 SNTAGT. As DNA, the CDR3 is TGTGCCAGCAGGGTTGGGACAGGCTATGGCTACACCTTC. This sequence encodes CASRVGTGYGYTF.

This chain uses TRBV21-1 with TRBJ2-7; the listed D gene, TRBD1, was not tested against the DNA. TRBV21-1 is a recognized pseudogene. The CDR3 spans 16 residues. In DNA form, the CDR3 reads TGTGCCAGCAGCACTGGGACAGTCCATTGCTCCTACGAGCAGTACTTC. Translated, it gives CASSTGTVHCSYEQYF.

The chain couples TRBV18 to TRBJ2-5; 7 bases are a match to TRBD2. V lost 3 bases and J lost 3; bases outside the gene matches: 7. Looked up from germline, CDR1 is KGHSH and CDR2 is LQKENI. The CDR3 covers 15 residues. CDR3 amino acids: CASSPSLAAEETQYF. The CDR3 DNA sequence: TGTGCCAGCTCACCCTCGCTAGCGGCAGAAGAGACCCAGTACTTC. The full variable domain, rest sourced from reference TRBV18 and TRBJ2-5, is NAGVMQNPRHLVRRRGQEARLRCSPMKGHSHVYWYRQLPEEGLKFMVYLQKENIIDESGMPKERFSAEFPKEGPSILRIQQVVRGDSAAYFCASSPSLAAEETQYFGPGTRLLVL.

This clone has only one observation. The V and J genes are TRBV13 and TRBJ1-1, with TRBD1 matching 7 bases. The CDR3 loop spans 15 amino acids. Germline-derived CDR1 and CDR2 are PRHDT and FYEKMQ (reference sequence). J was trimmed by 2 bases and V by 5 bases; bases with no gene match: 8. CDR3 DNA: TGTGCCAGCAGCAGCGATTACAGGGGAAACACTGAAGCTTTCTTT. This gives the protein CASSSDYRGNTEAFF.

The chain links TRBV19 to TRBJ2-1, with D unclear. Trimming removed 5 bases from V and 9 bases from J, with 11 bases in between. The CDR3 has 12 amino acids. The germline V gene has CDR1 LNHDA and CDR2 SQIVND (reference sequence). The CDR3 region is CASSGRWSEQFF. CDR3 sequence (DNA): TGTGCCAGTAGTGGTAGATGGTCTGAGCAGTTCTTC.

The chain couples TRBV7-9 to TRBJ1-3; TRBD1 is a possible D gene (6 bases). CDR1 SEHNR and CDR2 FQNEAQ come from the germline V gene (reference sequence). Trimming stripped 5 bases from V and 7 bases from J, with 24 bases between. The CDR3 length is 17 residues. The CDR3 here is CASSPSRGGRGGNTIYF. The DNA of the CDR3 is TGTGCCAGCAGCCCGAGTAGAGGTGGCAGGGGCGGGAACACCATATATTTT.

The chain couples TRBV11-3 to TRBJ2-2; no reliable D call. From germline, CDR1 is SGHNT and CDR2 YENEEA. The CDR3 length is 12 residues. V lost 5 bases and J lost 5, with 6 bases in between. The CDR3 loop reads CASSPRTGELFF. CDR3 coding DNA: TGTGCCAGCAGCCCGCGGACCGGGGAGCTGTTTTTT. The variable domain in full, with the rest retrieved from reference TRBV11-3 and TRBJ2-2, is EAGVVQSPRYKIIEKKQPVAFWCNPISGHNTLYWYLQNLGQGPELLIRYENEEAVDDSQLPKDRFSAERLKGVDSTLKIQPAELGDSAVYLCASSPRTGELFFGEGSRLTVL.

This chain uses TRBV5-8 with TRBJ2-6; 8 nucleotides line up with TRBD1. The CDR3 is 17 residues long. V lost 1 base and J lost 4; bases outside the gene matches: 7. Germline values: CDR1 SGHTS, CDR2 YDEGEE. In DNA, the CDR3 is TGTGCCAGCAGCTTGTGGACAGGGACGGACGGGGCCAACGTCCTGACTTTC. Translated: CASSLWTGTDGANVLTF.

This chain connects TRBV7-9 to TRBJ1-1; D gene unclear. Germline CDR1 SEHNR, CDR2 FQNEAQ (reference sequence). The CDR3 has 16 residues. V was trimmed by 3 bases and J by 7 bases, leaving 21 bases between them. The CDR3 region is CASSFHDWVGAIEAFF. The CDR3 bases are TGTGCCAGCAGCTTTCACGATTGGGTCGGAGCTATTGAAGCTTTCTTT.

The chain recombines TRBV7-3 with TRBJ2-5; possibly TRBD2 for D (6 bases). Germline loops: CDR1 SGHTA, CDR2 FQGTGA. The CDR3 has 15 amino acids. V was shortened by 5 bases and J by 4 bases, with 17 bases between the two germline ends. The CDR3: CASSVSGGAGETQYF. As DNA, the CDR3 is TGTGCCAGCAGCGTCTCAGGCGGGGCGGGAGAGACCCAGTACTTC.

V is TRBV13 and J is TRBJ2-1, with 7 bases fitting TRBD1. This CDR3 region has 14 residues. Germline V lookup: CDR1 PRHDT, CDR2 FYEKMQ (reference sequence). V shed 4 bases and J 6 bases; nucleotides not matched to a gene: 6. Here the CDR3 DNA reads TGTGCCAGCAGCTCGACAGGGTTGGTCAATGAGCAGTTCTTC. It translates to CASSSTGLVNEQFF.

The rearrangement joins TRBV5-1 to TRBJ2-7, with TRBD2 matching 7 bases. V lost 7 bases to trimming and J lost 4 bases; unmatched junction nucleotides: 11. This CDR3 is 14 amino acids long. The germline gives CDR1 SGHRS, CDR2 YFSETQ. CDR3 sequence (DNA): TGCGCCAGCCGGACTCCTACGGGGGGTTACGAGCAGTACTTC. This gives the protein CASRTPTGGYEQYF.

This chain uses TRBV10-3 with TRBJ1-1, with 11 bases aligning to TRBD1. The CDR3 covers 15 residues. The germline gives CDR1 ENHRY, CDR2 SYGVKD. V was pared by 8 bases and J by 2 bases, with 7 bases of the junction left unmatched. CDR3 loop: CAISRTGGFNTEAFF. CDR3 nucleotides: TGTGCCATCTCCCGGACAGGGGGCTTCAACACTGAAGCTTTCTTT.

The chain couples TRBV5-6 to TRBJ2-7; 11 nucleotides align to TRBD2. This CDR3 has 14 residues. Germline V lookup: CDR1 SGHDT, CDR2 YYEEEE. Trimming cost V 2 bases and J 7 bases; bases outside gene matches: 5. CDR3 amino acids: CASSFSGGAREQYF. CDR3 sequence (DNA): TGTGCCAGCAGCTTTAGCGGGGGGGCCCGTGAGCAGTACTTC.

V is TRBV28 and J is TRBJ2-1; 14 bases fit TRBD2. The CDR3 spans 16 residues. In germline, CDR1 is MDHEN, CDR2 SYDVKM. V trimming: 2 bases; J trimming: 7 bases; junction bases outside the gene matches: 4. The chain's CDR3 is CASSLTGTSGSNEQFF. CDR3 in DNA: TGTGCCAGCAGTTTAACCGGGACTAGCGGGAGTAATGAGCAGTTCTTC. The whole variable domain, remainder taken from reference TRBV28 and TRBJ2-1, is DVKVTQSSRYLVKRTGEKVFLECVQDMDHENMFWYRQDPGLGLRLIYFSYDVKMKEKGDIPEGYSVSREKKERFSLILESASTNQTSMYLCASSLTGTSGSNEQFFGPGTRLTVL.

The CDR3, as DNA: TGTGCCAGCAGCCAGGGACAGGCCAGTCTCAATTCACCCCTCCACTTT. This sequence encodes CASSQGQASLNSPLHF. The rearrangement links TRBV3-1 (or the pseudogene TRBV3-2) to TRBJ1-6; TRBD1 matches 8 bases. This CDR3 is built from 16 residues. CDR1 is LGHDT and CDR2 is YNNKEL in the germline V gene (reference sequence). The J segment lost 7 bases and the V segment lost 3 bases, leaving 8 bases of the junction unmatched.

The CDR3 sequence: CASSRTVPPYEQYF. In DNA form, the CDR3 reads TGTGCCAGCAGCCGCACGGTCCCTCCCTACGAGCAGTACTTC. The chain uses TRBV27 and TRBJ2-7; D is uncertain. Trimming stripped 6 bases from V and 2 bases from J, with 14 bases between. CDR1 is MNHEY, CDR2 SMNVEV, per germline (reference sequence). This CDR3 region has 14 residues.

The CDR3 DNA sequence: TGCGCCAGCAGCTTGCAGGGGGCGAAGGGCACTGAAGCTTTCTTT. Its translation: CASSLQGAKGTEAFF. The chain uses TRBV5-1 and TRBJ1-1, with TRBD1 matching over 8 bases. The CDR3 runs 15 residues. After removal of 1 base from V and 4 bases from J, the junction contained 6 bases not matched to a gene. Germline V gene lookup returns CDR1 SGHRS and CDR2 YFSETQ.

This clone occurred a few times. The rearrangement joins TRBV5-1 to TRBJ1-3, with 9 bases fitting TRBD1. CDR1 and CDR2 (germline): SGHRS, YFSETQ. This CDR3 comprises 15 residues. The ends lost 1 base at V and 2 bases at J; junction bases unmatched: 1. The CDR3 region is CASSLTGGPGNTIYF. DNA of the CDR3: TGCGCCAGCAGCTTGACAGGGGGCCCTGGAAACACCATATATTTT.

The chain's CDR3 is CASSLVGGHEQFF. For the CDR3, the DNA is TGTGCCAGCAGCTTGGTGGGGGGGCATGAGCAGTTCTTC. This rearrangement joins TRBV5-4 to TRBJ2-1; D perhaps matches TRBD2 (7 bases). Germline CDR1 and CDR2: SGHNT and YYREEE (reference sequence). Trimming left V 0 bases short and J 8 bases short, with 9 bases between. The CDR3 spans 13 residues.

The chain joins TRBV29-1 to TRBJ2-3, with a weak D call TRBD1 (6 bases). Trimming removed 8 bases at V and 6 bases at J, with 21 bases between. This CDR3 region has 14 residues. Per germline, CDR1 SQVTM and CDR2 ANQGSEA. CDR3 sequence (DNA): TGCAGCTCATGCTCAGGGGAAATTGTGGATACGCAGTATTTT. The encoded protein is CSSCSGEIVDTQYF.